This TCR beta chain was sequenced during a study of T cell repertoires in cytomegalovirus infection. Via MiXCR, TCRdb re-called the reads, giving one row per CDR3 protein. The data hold 700,000 to 950,000 distinct CDR3 sequences, with about 31% observed a single time. With regard to this clonotype: Its antigen is still unknown.

Germline CDR1 reads MNHNY; CDR2 reads SVGAGI (reference sequence). CDR3 length equals 14 residues. The V end was cut by 7 bases, the J end by 7 bases, with 19 bases between. The source material was cultured CD8+ T cells from PBMCs, sampled from culture after CMV antigen stimulation. This TCR came from a human donor in good health (CMV status not recorded). Some clones in this sample may be carry-over from other donors' samples. The chain recombines TRBV6-6 with TRBJ1-1; TRBD1 is a possible D gene (5 bases). The CDR3 DNA reads TGTGCCAGCACCTACTTTGGAGGGGTCTTTGAAGCTTTCTTT. Protein product: CASTYFGGVFEAFF.